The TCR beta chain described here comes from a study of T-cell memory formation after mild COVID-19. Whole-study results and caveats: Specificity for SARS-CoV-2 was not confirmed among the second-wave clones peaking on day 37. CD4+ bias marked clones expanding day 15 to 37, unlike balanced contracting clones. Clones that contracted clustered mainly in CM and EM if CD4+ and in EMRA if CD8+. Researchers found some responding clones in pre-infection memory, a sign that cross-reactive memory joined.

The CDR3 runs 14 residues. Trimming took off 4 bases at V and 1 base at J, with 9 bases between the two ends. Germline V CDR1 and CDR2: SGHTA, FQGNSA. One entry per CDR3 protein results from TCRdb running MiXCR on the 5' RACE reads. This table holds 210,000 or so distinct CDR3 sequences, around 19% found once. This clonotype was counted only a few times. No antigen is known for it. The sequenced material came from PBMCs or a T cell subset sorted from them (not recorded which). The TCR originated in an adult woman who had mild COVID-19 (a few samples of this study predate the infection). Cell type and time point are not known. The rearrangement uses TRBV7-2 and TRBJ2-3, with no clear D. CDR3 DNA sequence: TGTGCCAGCAGCTCCCGGGCCCGCACAGATACGCAGTATTTT. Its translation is CASSSRARTDTQYF.